This T cell receptor beta chain is from a study of tumor-infiltrating lymphocytes in primary liver carcinoma. The tissue used was unsorted bulk material of about 20-33 mg. RNA and DNA were co-extracted from it with the AllPrep DNA/RNA mini kit. Primary liver carcinomas in the patients were surgically resected. Patients showed chronic HBV infection and an absence of prior treatment. Study results and limitations: When set against blood, tumors had a significantly higher top-250-clone fraction (p = 0.039). Tumor-adjacent and tumor-blood pairs shared a smaller degree of overlap than tumor region pairs.

This clonotype was counted a few times. What it binds is unknown. Using a constant-region primer together with ProtoScript II reverse transcriptase, TCR beta cDNA was made from around 500 ng of total RNA. Libraries for TCR beta were built through three nested multiplex PCR rounds, which together made up a slightly modified ARM-PCR procedure. Rounds one and two of PCR, each of 10 cycles, were primed with TRBV1-TRBV30 forward primers and a C-beta reverse primer. TCRdb fed the multiplex PCR reads into MiXCR, producing one record per CDR3 protein. The repertoire includes tens of thousands of distinct CDR3 sequences, under 75% of them detected once, and about 25% sits in the top ten. Germline V gene sequence: CDR1 SQVTM, CDR2 ANQGSEA. The CDR3 length is 10 residues. V gave up 3 bases and J gave up 6 bases, with 5 bases separating them.

The origin of this receptor is a man between 40 and 49 years old with primary liver carcinoma and hepatitis B virus infection. The chain recombines TRBV29-1 with TRBJ1-2; unclear D gene. Material for sequencing was tumor-adjacent normal liver tissue. The DNA of the CDR3 is TGCAGCGTTGACAGTGATGGCTACACCTTC. Protein sequence: CSVDSDGYTF.